Presented here are 13 T cell receptor beta chains from one specimen sequenced in a study of stem cell transplantation in POMP-related autoinflammatory disease. Clones were sequenced by immunoSEQ multiplex PCR, and TCRdb holds only the in-frame ones, with some missing. The sample gives some 2,200 clones, about nine tenths of which show up once; over 2% is in the top ten. The specimen comprised Tregs from PBMCs, sampled after stem cell transplantation. The receptor source for this set is a human patient with POMP-related autoinflammation and immune dysregulation (PRAID). Some T cells may be provided by the graft donor.

The CDR3 nucleotides are TGTGCCAGCAGCTTTATACAAGAGACCCAGTACTTC. Translation gives CASSFIQETQYF. The rearrangement links TRBV7-8 to TRBJ2-5; D unclear. CDR3 length equals 12 residues. Trimming pared 3 bases from V and 2 bases from J, leaving 4 bases between. The germline CDR1 and CDR2 sequences are SGHVS and FQNEAQ.

The gene calls are TRBV11-2 and TRBJ1-1, with a tentative D call TRBD1 (6 bases). V shed 3 bases and J shed 1 base, with 9 bases lying between them. CDR1 is SGHAT, CDR2 FQNNGV, per germline. The length of the CDR3 is 14 residues. The CDR3 protein is CASSLGGGNTEAFF. The CDR3 DNA sequence: TGTGCCAGCAGCTTGGGGGGCGGGAACACTGAAGCTTTCTTT.

The rearrangement joins TRBV5-4 to TRBJ2-5, with D uncertain. The CDR3 is 13 amino acids. The germline gives CDR1 SGHNT, CDR2 YYREEE (reference sequence). V was cut by 0 bases and J by 2 bases, with 5 bases left in between. The CDR3 bases are TGTGCCAGCAGCTTGGAGAGGCAAGAGACCCAGTACTTC. Translating gives CASSLERQETQYF.

The genes are TRBV5-1 and TRBJ1-1; TRBD1 aligns across 10 bases. V dropped 0 bases and J dropped 5; count of bases not matched to a gene: 13. Germline V gene sequence: CDR1 SGHRS, CDR2 YFSETQ. The CDR3 extends over 18 amino acids. DNA for the CDR3: TGCGCCAGCAGCTTGGCGGAGGGGACAGGGGATGAAAAAACTGAAGCTTTCTTT. It yields the protein CASSLAEGTGDEKTEAFF.

The chain links TRBV5-4 to TRBJ2-3; D might be TRBD1 or TRBD2, each matching 5 bases. The V end lost 1 base, the J end lost 3 bases, and 9 bases lay between the germline ends. CDR1 and CDR2 (germline): SGHNT, YYREEE (reference sequence). The CDR3 has 14 residues. CDR3 protein: CASSLRDHTDTQYF. CDR3 DNA: TGTGCCAGCAGCTTGCGGGACCATACAGATACGCAGTATTTT.

With respect to this clone: Distinct nucleotide sequences in the sample also encode this CDR3. The chain couples TRBV7-9 to TRBJ2-2; 8 bases align to TRBD1. The CDR3 extends over 17 amino acids. The V gene's germline CDR1 is SEHNR and CDR2 FQNEAQ (reference sequence). The V segment lost 7 bases and the J segment 4 bases; nucleotides outside the gene matches: 14. CDR3 coding DNA: TGTGCCAGCAAGGTAGGGCCCACAGGGGGTCGCACCGGGGAGCTGTTTTTT. Translating it yields CASKVGPTGGRTGELFF.

The CDR3 nucleotides read TGCGCCAGCAGCTTGGATGGCTACGAGCAGTACTTC. Translation: CASSLDGYEQYF. The chain is built from TRBV5-1 and TRBJ2-7; D is unresolved. The V end lost 0 bases, the J end lost 3 bases, and 4 bases lay between the germline ends. The CDR3 is 12 amino acids. From germline, CDR1 is SGHRS and CDR2 YFSETQ.

The chain employs TRBV12-3 or TRBV12-4 and TRBJ2-5; no reliable D call. The CDR3 is made up of 13 amino acids. V was trimmed by 6 bases and J by 4 bases, leaving 12 bases between them. The CDR3 bases are TGTGCCAGCAGGCCCATAGCCGGAGAGACCCAGTACTTC. It yields the protein CASRPIAGETQYF.

The chain combines TRBV2 with TRBJ1-5; D is undetermined. The V gene lost 2 bases and the J gene lost 8 bases, with 7 bases spanning the gap. The CDR3 totals 12 residues. Germline V gives CDR1 SNHLY, CDR2 FYNNEI. The CDR3 sequence: CASSERVEPQHF. As DNA, the CDR3 is TGTGCCAGCAGTGAAAGGGTGGAGCCCCAGCATTTT.

This chain uses TRBV5-1 with TRBJ1-2; D is undetermined. The CDR3 is 14 residues long. Germline V CDR1 and CDR2: SGHRS, YFSETQ. Trimming left V 1 base short and J 5 bases short, with 12 bases between. The CDR3 DNA reads TGCGCCAGCAGCTTGCTCGGGGTAGAATATGGCTACACCTTC. Translating gives CASSLLGVEYGYTF. Filled out from reference TRBV5-1 and TRBJ1-2, the complete variable domain reads KAGVTQTPRYLIKTRGQQVTLSCSPISGHRSVSWYQQTPGQGLQFLFEYFSETQRNKGNFPGRFSGRQFSNSRSEMNVSTLELGDSALYLCASSLLGVEYGYTFGSGTRLTVV.

This chain connects TRBV7-8 to TRBJ2-1; D unclear. The CDR3 has 14 residues. Germline CDR1 reads SGHVS; CDR2 reads FQNEAQ. The V end lost 6 bases, the J end lost 9 bases, and 18 bases lay between the germline ends. DNA of the CDR3: TGTGCCAGCAGGAACTTGGACCCCTCGGGTGAGCAGTTCTTC. Translation: CASRNLDPSGEQFF.

The J gene is TRBJ2-1, the V gene TRBV29-1; tentative D call: TRBD2 (6 bases). The CDR3 loop spans 11 amino acids. Germline lookup yields CDR1 SQVTM and CDR2 ANQGSEA. V was clipped by 7 bases and J by 11 bases, with 15 bases between them. CDR3 nucleotide sequence: TGCAGCGGTGGAGGGGCAGATAAGCAGTTCTTC. It encodes CSGGGADKQFF.

J is TRBJ1-2 and V is TRBV10-3; D might be TRBD1 (5 bases). There are 13 residues in the CDR3. The V end lost 6 bases, the J end lost 2 bases, and 10 bases lay between the germline ends. CDR1 is ENHRY and CDR2 is SYGVKD in the germline V gene. Here the CDR3 reads CAIRGTDNYGYTF. The CDR3 DNA sequence: TGTGCCATCAGAGGGACGGACAACTATGGCTACACCTTC.